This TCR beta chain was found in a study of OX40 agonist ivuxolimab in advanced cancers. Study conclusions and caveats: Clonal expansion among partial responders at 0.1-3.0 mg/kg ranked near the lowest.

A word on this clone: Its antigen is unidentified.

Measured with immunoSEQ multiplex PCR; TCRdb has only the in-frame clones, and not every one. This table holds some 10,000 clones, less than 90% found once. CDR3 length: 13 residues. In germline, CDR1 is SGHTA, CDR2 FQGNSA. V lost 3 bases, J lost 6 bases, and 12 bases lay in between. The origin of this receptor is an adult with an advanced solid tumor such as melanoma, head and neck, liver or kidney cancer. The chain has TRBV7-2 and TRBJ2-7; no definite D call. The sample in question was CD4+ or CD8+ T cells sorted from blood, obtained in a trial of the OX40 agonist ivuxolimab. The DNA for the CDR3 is TGTGCCAGCAGCTTTCTCCTCCAGGCCGAGCAGTACTTC. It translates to CASSFLLQAEQYF.